Listed here are 9 T cell receptor beta chains from one sample, sequenced in a study of OX40 agonist ivuxolimab in advanced cancers. Generated by immunoSEQ multiplex PCR, the TCRdb table keeps only in-frame clones and is missing some. The sample carries 82,000 or so clones, approximately 85% recorded once. Source: CD4+ or CD8+ T cells sorted from blood, taken in a trial of the OX40 agonist ivuxolimab. The receptors were gathered from an adult with an advanced solid tumor such as melanoma, head and neck, liver or kidney cancer.

This chain links TRBV10-1 with TRBJ2-3; the D is unclear. Germline V gives CDR1 WNHNN, CDR2 SYGVQD (reference sequence). This CDR3 region has 13 residues. V was clipped by 7 bases and J by 0 bases, with 8 bases between them. The CDR3 spells CASKAGSTDTQYF. DNA for the CDR3: TGCGCCAGCAAGGCCGGCAGCACAGATACGCAGTATTTT.

The chain combines TRBV5-4 with TRBJ2-7, with 8 bases aligning to TRBD1. V shed 4 bases, J shed 4 bases, and the junction held 7 bases outside the gene matches. This CDR3 comprises 14 residues. CDR1 SGHNT and CDR2 YYREEE come from the germline V gene (reference sequence). CDR3 region: CASSPGTGSYEQYF. CDR3 nucleotide sequence: TGTGCCAGCAGCCCAGGGACAGGATCGTACGAGCAGTACTTC.

V gene TRBV6-6 combines with J gene TRBJ2-3; TRBD2 matches 10 bases. This CDR3 has 15 amino acids. Trimming removed 7 bases from V and 1 base from J; junction bases left unmatched: 5. The V gene's germline CDR1 is MNHNY and CDR2 SVGAGI (reference sequence). CDR3 sequence reads: CASTHLAGGTDTQYF. CDR3 sequence (DNA): TGTGCCAGCACCCATCTAGCGGGGGGCACAGATACGCAGTATTTT.

This chain links TRBV6-5 with TRBJ2-3; 7 bases line up with TRBD1. After removal of 0 bases from V and 6 bases from J, the junction contained 3 bases not matched to a gene. Germline V gene lookup returns CDR1 MNHEY and CDR2 SVGAGI. This CDR3 contains 14 residues. DNA for the CDR3: TGTGCCAGCAGTTACTCACAGACAGGGGATACGCAGTATTTT. Translated: CASSYSQTGDTQYF.

This clone was seen once. This sequence joins TRBV29-1 and TRBJ2-1, with 14 positions matching TRBD2. The CDR3 is 17 residues long. Germline V lookup: CDR1 SQVTM, CDR2 ANQGSEA. Trimming removed 5 bases from V and 2 bases from J; junction bases left unmatched: 8. The CDR3 DNA sequence: TGCAGCGTTAAGAGACTAGCGGGGGGGCATCCCTACAATGAGCAGTTCTTC. Translating gives CSVKRLAGGHPYNEQFF.

The chain joins TRBV5-1 to TRBJ1-3; D is uncertain. Deletions cut 1 base from V and 4 bases from J, with 6 bases between. Germline values: CDR1 SGHRS, CDR2 YFSETQ. This CDR3 is built from 13 residues. The CDR3 here is CASSLRPGNTIYF. The DNA of the CDR3 is TGCGCCAGCAGCTTGCGTCCAGGAAACACCATATATTTT.

Worth noting for this clone: Its ends do not fully match the called genes, so a read error is possible. The chain links TRBV7-7 to TRBJ2-7; no definite D call. In germline, CDR1 is SSHAT, CDR2 FNYEAQ (reference sequence). The length of the CDR3 is 13 residues. The CDR3 reads CASSHDHPYEQYF. As DNA, the CDR3 is TGTGCTAGCAGCCACGATCACCCCTACGAGCAGTACTTC.

The chain couples TRBV7-2 to TRBJ1-1, with D uncertain. This CDR3 is built from 13 residues. With 7 bases removed from V and 10 bases from J, the gap between germline ends came to 19 bases. Per germline, CDR1 SGHTA and CDR2 FQGNSA. CDR3 sequence (DNA): TGTGCCAGCAAATCTAACCCGGTCGACGGAGCTTTCTTT. Encoded protein: CASKSNPVDGAFF.

This clone appeared once. V gene TRBV19 combines with J gene TRBJ2-7, with 9 bases matching TRBD1. Trimming cost V 3 bases and J 3 bases; bases outside gene matches: 3. CDR1 and CDR2 (germline): LNHDA, SQIVND (reference sequence). The CDR3 has 14 amino acids. The CDR3 sequence: CASSIRDRDYEQYF. DNA for the CDR3: TGTGCCAGTAGTATCAGGGACAGGGACTACGAGCAGTACTTC.